The 22 T cell receptor beta chains below were found in one sample sequenced in a study of T cell repertoires in cytomegalovirus infection. TCRdb recomputed calls from the reads with MiXCR, one row per CDR3 protein. Of around 290,000 distinct CDR3 sequences in the sample, roughly 26% were seen once. The specimen was PBMCs. The origin of the receptors is a human donor in good health (CMV status not recorded). Some clones in this sample may be carry-over from other donors' samples.

This clonotype was counted a few times. This chain uses TRBV20-1 with TRBJ1-2; D is perhaps TRBD1 (6 bases). Germline V gives CDR1 DFQATT, CDR2 SNEGSKA (reference sequence). The CDR3 has 13 amino acids. Trimming took 5 bases from V and 4 from J, leaving 14 bases between them. The CDR3 DNA is TGCAGTGCTCGCGGCAGGGGAGGCTATGGCTACACCTTC. Residues: CSARGRGGYGYTF.

This clonotype showed up just a few times. The chain has TRBV5-4 and TRBJ2-5, with TRBD1 as a possible D gene (5 bases). Germline loops: CDR1 SGHNT, CDR2 YYREEE (reference sequence). CDR3 length equals 12 residues. V lost 4 bases to trimming and J lost 6 bases, with 10 bases between them. In nucleotides, the CDR3 is TGTGCCAGCAGCCCGCAGGGTCAGACCCAGTACTTC. This sequence encodes CASSPQGQTQYF.

This clonotype was observed a few times. The V gene is TRBV20-1, the J gene TRBJ2-1; 8 nucleotides match TRBD1. This CDR3 is 14 amino acids long. V lost 6 bases and J lost 8; bases outside the gene matches: 12. From germline, CDR1 is DFQATT and CDR2 SNEGSKA (reference sequence). CDR3 amino acids: CSAPDRAPGHEQFF. CDR3 DNA sequence: TGCAGTGCGCCGGACAGGGCCCCTGGCCATGAGCAGTTCTTC.

The gene calls are TRBV19 and TRBJ2-1; D is perhaps TRBD2 (6 bases). The germline CDR1 and CDR2 sequences are LNHDA and SQIVND (reference sequence). Between the trimmed V and J ends, which lost 5 bases and 10 bases, there was a span of 18 bases. This CDR3 region has 14 residues. The CDR3 reads CASSGQRAEREQFF. The DNA of the CDR3 is TGTGCCAGTAGTGGCCAGCGGGCCGAACGGGAGCAGTTCTTC.

A remark on this clonotype: This may be a read error: a much more frequent sequence differs by one nucleotide. This chain joins TRBV7-2 and TRBJ2-3; D possibly uses TRBD1 or TRBD2 (5 bases each). Germline values: CDR1 SGHTA, CDR2 FQGNSA. V lost 7 bases to trimming and J lost 6 bases, with 20 bases between them. The CDR3 is 15 residues long. CDR3 residues: CASKATLVGTDTQYF. The CDR3 DNA follows: TGTGCCAGCAAGGCGACATTAGTAGGGACGGATACGCAGTATTTT.

CDR3 sequence reads: CASSLISGNTIYF. CDR3 DNA: TGTGCCAGCAGCTTAATTTCTGGAAACACCATATATTTT. The chain combines TRBV11-2 with TRBJ1-3; D is unclear. The CDR3 runs 13 residues. V lost 2 bases and J 1 base, leaving 3 bases between the germline ends. The V gene's germline CDR1 is SGHAT and CDR2 FQNNGV.

V gene TRBV30 combines with J gene TRBJ1-1; TRBD1 is a possible D gene (5 bases). This CDR3 spans 12 amino acids. In germline, CDR1 is GTSNPN, CDR2 SVGIG (reference sequence). V was trimmed by 4 bases and J by 6 bases, leaving 12 bases between them. The CDR3 reads CAWTSGGPEAFF. Here the CDR3 DNA reads TGTGCCTGGACCTCCGGGGGACCTGAAGCTTTCTTT.

DNA for the CDR3: TGTGCCAGCAGCCGCCAGCCTCCGAGTGAGACAGATACGCAGTATTTT. This translates into CASSRQPPSETDTQYF. V usage is TRBV6-1 and J usage is TRBJ2-3, with unresolved D. CDR1 MNHNS and CDR2 SASEGT come from the germline V gene. The CDR3 contains 16 residues. The V and J ends lost 6 bases and 3 bases respectively, with 19 bases between them.

This clonotype was seen more than once but under ten times. The chain links TRBV27 to TRBJ2-1; D unclear. This CDR3 region has 14 residues. Per germline, CDR1 MNHEY and CDR2 SMNVEV (reference sequence). Trimming took 7 bases from V and 0 from J, leaving 10 bases between them. CDR3 DNA sequence: TGTGCCAGCACCACATGGGCCTCCTACAATGAGCAGTTCTTC. This sequence encodes CASTTWASYNEQFF.

CDR3 DNA sequence: TGTGCCAGCAGCCCGCGCCCAGATACGCAGTATTTT. Residues: CASSPRPDTQYF. V usage is TRBV9 and J usage is TRBJ2-3; D unresolved. Trimming stripped 4 bases from V and 4 bases from J, with 7 bases between. The germline gives CDR1 SGDLS, CDR2 YYNGEE. This CDR3 is 12 amino acids long.

The chain is built from TRBV9 and TRBJ2-7; D assignment may be TRBD1 or TRBD2 (6 bases each). Trimming left V 0 bases short and J 6 bases short, with 16 bases between. Germline V gene data show CDR1 as SGDLS and CDR2 as YYNGEE. The CDR3 loop spans 15 amino acids. The CDR3 sequence: CASSVVRDGGGEQYF. Here the CDR3 DNA reads TGTGCCAGCAGCGTAGTGAGGGACGGGGGCGGCGAGCAGTACTTC.

There are many counts of this clonotype. This sequence joins TRBV12-3 or TRBV12-4 and TRBJ1-1; TRBD1 is a possible D gene (5 bases). This CDR3 is built from 14 residues. V lost 2 bases and J 4 bases, leaving 11 bases between the germline ends. The CDR3 DNA is TGTGCCAGCAGTTTAAGTCAGGGTTCCACTGAAGCTTTCTTT. Amino acid sequence: CASSLSQGSTEAFF.

The V and J genes are TRBV11-2 and TRBJ1-6; the D gene is possibly TRBD1 (6 bases). The CDR3 spans 16 residues. The V end lost 5 bases, the J end lost 5 bases, and 16 bases lay between the germline ends. In germline, CDR1 is SGHAT, CDR2 FQNNGV. For the CDR3, the DNA is TGTGCCAGCAGCCTACGAGCGACAGGAAATAATTCACCCCTCCACTTT. It codes for CASSLRATGNNSPLHF.

The J gene is TRBJ2-1, the V gene TRBV11-1; D unclear. In germline, CDR1 is SGHAT, CDR2 FQDESV (reference sequence). The V gene lost 0 bases and the J gene lost 8 bases, with 5 bases spanning the gap. The CDR3 runs to 12 residues. Here the CDR3 reads CASSLAGDEQFF. CDR3 sequence (DNA): TGTGCCAGCAGCTTAGCTGGAGATGAGCAGTTCTTC.

This clonotype was detected many times. The CDR3 loop reads CASSGLAGGPRSYNEQFF. The CDR3 DNA is TGTGCCAGCAGTGGACTAGCGGGAGGGCCGAGATCCTACAATGAGCAGTTCTTC. The chain is built from TRBV2 and TRBJ2-1, with 14 bases that match TRBD2. CDR1 and CDR2 from the germline V gene are SNHLY and FYNNEI. The CDR3 is 18 amino acids. The J segment lost 1 base and the V segment lost 4 bases, leaving 6 bases of the junction unmatched.

This clonotype showed up just a few times. The chain joins TRBV28 to TRBJ1-1; TRBD1 agrees at 10 bases. Trimming removed 3 bases from V and 8 bases from J; junction bases left unmatched: 15. This CDR3 is built from 17 residues. Germline V gene sequence: CDR1 MDHEN, CDR2 SYDVKM. The CDR3 region has the DNA TGTGCCAGCAGTTTCGGACCGGGACAGGGGCGAGGGGGGGAAGCTTTCTTT. Protein product: CASSFGPGQGRGGEAFF.

Ten or more counts support this clonotype. The rearrangement uses TRBV7-2 and TRBJ1-2; a possible D gene is TRBD1 (5 bases). Germline CDR1 SGHTA, CDR2 FQGNSA. V dropped 4 bases and J dropped 8 bases, with 11 bases sitting between them. This CDR3 spans 12 amino acids. The DNA of the CDR3 is TGTGCCAGCAGCTCCCGGGGCCAGGGCTACACCTTC. Translating it yields CASSSRGQGYTF.

V gene TRBV28 combines with J gene TRBJ2-5; 12 bases align to TRBD2. V was pared by 6 bases and J by 5 bases, with 10 bases of the junction left unmatched. CDR3 length equals 16 residues. CDR1 is MDHEN, CDR2 SYDVKM, per germline. CDR3 residues: CASSPRLAGARETQYF. The CDR3 nucleotides read TGTGCCAGCAGCCCCCGACTAGCGGGAGCGCGGGAGACCCAGTACTTC.

The chain links TRBV20-1 to TRBJ1-6; no definite D call. The germline V and J ends were trimmed by 1 base and 0 bases, with 4 bases remaining between them. CDR1 and CDR2 from the germline V gene are DFQATT and SNEGSKA (reference sequence). The CDR3 has 14 residues. The DNA for the CDR3 is TGCAGTGCTAGAGGGAGCTCCTATAATTCACCCCTCCACTTT. This encodes CSARGSSYNSPLHF.

This clonotype was seen more than once but under ten times. The rearrangement uses TRBV7-8 and TRBJ1-4; D remains ambiguous. Between the trimmed V and J ends, which lost 3 bases and 8 bases, there was a span of 10 bases. CDR1 SGHVS and CDR2 FQNEAQ come from the germline V gene. CDR3 length equals 13 residues. The CDR3 region is CASSLSGGEKLFF. In nucleotides, the CDR3 is TGTGCCAGCAGCTTGTCAGGAGGAGAAAAACTGTTTTTT.

The rearrangement joins TRBV19 to TRBJ2-5; D assignment may be TRBD1 or TRBD2 (5 bases each). V lost 7 bases, J lost 2 bases, and 11 bases lay in between. Germline-derived CDR1 and CDR2 are LNHDA and SQIVND (reference sequence). There are 13 residues in the CDR3. The CDR3 reads CASTRDHQETQYF. The CDR3 DNA reads as TGTGCCAGTACCCGGGACCATCAAGAGACCCAGTACTTC.

This clonotype was observed a few times. The gene calls are TRBV28 and TRBJ1-2; no firm D call. The CDR3 extends over 13 amino acids. The V gene's germline CDR1 is MDHEN and CDR2 SYDVKM. Trimming cost V 10 bases and J 1 base, with 13 bases left between them. CDR3 in amino acids: CAIGRGGNYGYTF. DNA of the CDR3: TGTGCCATAGGGCGCGGAGGTAACTATGGCTACACCTTC.